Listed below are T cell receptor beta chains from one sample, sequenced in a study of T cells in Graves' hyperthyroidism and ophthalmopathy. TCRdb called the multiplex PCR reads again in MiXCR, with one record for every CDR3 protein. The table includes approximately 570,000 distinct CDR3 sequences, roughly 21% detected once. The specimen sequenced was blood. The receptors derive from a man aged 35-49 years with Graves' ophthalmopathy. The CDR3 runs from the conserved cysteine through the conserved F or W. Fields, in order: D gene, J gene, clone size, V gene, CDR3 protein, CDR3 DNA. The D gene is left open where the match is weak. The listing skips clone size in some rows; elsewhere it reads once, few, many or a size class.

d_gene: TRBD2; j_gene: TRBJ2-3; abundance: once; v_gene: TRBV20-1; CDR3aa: CSARDRTSGSLDTQYF; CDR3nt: TGCAGTGCTAGAGATAGGACTAGCGGGAGTTTAGATACGCAGTATTTT
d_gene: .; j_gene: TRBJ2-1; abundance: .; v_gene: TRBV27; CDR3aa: CASSPRSSNEQFF; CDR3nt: TGTGCCAGCAGTCCCCGATCTTCCAATGAGCAGTTCTTC
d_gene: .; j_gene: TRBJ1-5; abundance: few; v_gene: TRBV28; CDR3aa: CASRFFGGSNQPQHF; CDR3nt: TGTGCCAGCAGGTTCTTCGGGGGTAGCAATCAGCCCCAGCATTTT
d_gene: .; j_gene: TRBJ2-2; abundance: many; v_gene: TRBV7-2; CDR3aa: CASSLDVGELFF; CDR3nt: TGTGCCAGCAGCTTAGACGTGGGGGAGCTGTTTTTT
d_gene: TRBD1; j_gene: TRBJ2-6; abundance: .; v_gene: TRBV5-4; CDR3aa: CASSTGTGVAGANVLTF; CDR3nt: TGTGCCAGCAGTACCGGGACAGGGGTTGCTGGGGCCAACGTCCTGACTTTC
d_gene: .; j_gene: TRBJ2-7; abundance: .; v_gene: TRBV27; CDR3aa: CASSLSQGQSSYEQYF; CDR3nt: TGTGCCAGCAGTTTATCGCAGGGGCAATCCTCCTACGAGCAGTACTTC
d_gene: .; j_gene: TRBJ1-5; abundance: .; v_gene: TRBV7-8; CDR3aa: CASSPVLVASNQPQHF; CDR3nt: TGTGCCAGCAGCCCAGTCCTTGTTGCGTCCAATCAGCCCCAGCATTTT
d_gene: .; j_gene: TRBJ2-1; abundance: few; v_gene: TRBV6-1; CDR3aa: CATLPVATGNEQFF; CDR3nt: TGTGCCACCCTCCCAGTAGCGACCGGGAATGAGCAGTTCTTC
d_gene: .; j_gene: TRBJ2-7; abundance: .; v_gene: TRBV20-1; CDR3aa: CSATVAHEQYF; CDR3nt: TGCAGTGCTACTGTAGCCCACGAGCAGTACTTC
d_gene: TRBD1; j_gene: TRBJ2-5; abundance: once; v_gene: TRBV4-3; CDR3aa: CASSQGPTGWSLGETQCF; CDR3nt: TGCGCCAGCAGCCAAGGCCCGACAGGGTGGTCACTTGGGGAGACCCAGTGCTTC
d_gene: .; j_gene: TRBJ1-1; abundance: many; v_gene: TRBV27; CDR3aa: CASTPRGTPNTEAFF; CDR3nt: TGTGCCAGCACTCCCCGAGGCACACCGAACACTGAAGCTTTCTTT
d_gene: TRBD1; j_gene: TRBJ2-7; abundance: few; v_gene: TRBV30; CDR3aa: CAWSVVGQHNEQYF; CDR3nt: TGTGCCTGGAGTGTAGTGGGACAGCACAACGAGCAGTACTTC
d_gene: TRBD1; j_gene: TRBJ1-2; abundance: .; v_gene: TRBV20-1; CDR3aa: CSAREPGGAGGGYTF; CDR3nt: TGCAGTGCTAGAGAACCAGGGGGCGCGGGTGGTGGCTACACCTTC
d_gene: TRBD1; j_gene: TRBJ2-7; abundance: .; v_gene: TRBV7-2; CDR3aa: CASSSRRDRRLYF; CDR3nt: TGTGCCAGCAGCTCCAGGAGGGACAGGCGGCTGTACTTC
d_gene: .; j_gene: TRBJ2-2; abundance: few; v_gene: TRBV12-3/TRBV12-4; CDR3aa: CASSLTDLRTGELFF; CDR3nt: TGTGCCAGCAGCCTTACCGACCTCCGGACCGGGGAGCTGTTTTTT
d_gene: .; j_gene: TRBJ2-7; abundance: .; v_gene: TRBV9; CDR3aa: CASSVVGSAEQYF; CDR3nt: TGTGCCAGCAGCGTAGTAGGGTCTGCCGAGCAGTACTTC
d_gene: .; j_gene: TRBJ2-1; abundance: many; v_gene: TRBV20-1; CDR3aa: CSASLPFSEQFF; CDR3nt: TGCAGTGCTAGTTTACCTTTTTCCGAGCAGTTCTTC
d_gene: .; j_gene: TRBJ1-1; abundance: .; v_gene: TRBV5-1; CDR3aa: CASSFQGQNTEAFF; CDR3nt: TGCGCCAGCAGCTTCCAGGGTCAGAACACTGAAGCTTTCTTT
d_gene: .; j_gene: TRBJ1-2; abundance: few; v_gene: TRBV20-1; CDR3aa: CSAKEGNYGYTF; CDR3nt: TGCAGTGCTAAGGAGGGGAACTATGGCTACACCTTC
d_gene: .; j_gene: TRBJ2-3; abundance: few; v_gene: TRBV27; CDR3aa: CASSSALDTQYF; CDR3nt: TGTGCCAGCAGTTCCGCGTTGGATACGCAGTATTTT
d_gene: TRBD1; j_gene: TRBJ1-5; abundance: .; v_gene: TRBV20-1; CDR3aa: CSARRGTDISNQPQHF; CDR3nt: TGCAGTGCTAGAAGGGGGACAGATATTAGCAATCAGCCCCAGCATTTT
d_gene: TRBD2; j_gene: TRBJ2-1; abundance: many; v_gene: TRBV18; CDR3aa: CASSPRRGVYNEQFF; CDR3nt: TGTGCCAGCTCACCAAGGCGGGGGGTCTACAATGAGCAGTTCTTC
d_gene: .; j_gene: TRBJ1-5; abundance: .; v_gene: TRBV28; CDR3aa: CASTLGRVLQPQHF; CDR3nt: TGTGCCAGCACCCTAGGCAGGGTTCTTCAGCCCCAGCATTTT
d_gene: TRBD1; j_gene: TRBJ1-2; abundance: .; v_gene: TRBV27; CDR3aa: CASSEGGARGGYTF; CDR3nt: TGTGCCAGCAGTGAAGGGGGCGCGAGGGGAGGCTACACCTTC
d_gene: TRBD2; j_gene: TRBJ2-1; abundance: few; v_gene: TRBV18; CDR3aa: CASSFRAPGTSALSSYNEQFF; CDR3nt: TGTGCCAGCTCCTTCCGTGCTCCCGGGACTAGCGCCCTAAGCTCCTACAATGAGCAGTTCTTC
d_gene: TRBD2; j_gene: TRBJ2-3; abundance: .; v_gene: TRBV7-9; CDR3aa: CASSHPSGAGGPTDTQYF; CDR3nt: TGTGCCAGCAGCCACCCTTCTGGAGCGGGGGGCCCCACAGATACGCAGTATTTT
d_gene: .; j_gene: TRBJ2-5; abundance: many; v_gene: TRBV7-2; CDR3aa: CASSLGGGLETQYF; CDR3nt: TGTGCCAGCAGCTTAGGGGGGGGGCTTGAGACCCAGTACTTC
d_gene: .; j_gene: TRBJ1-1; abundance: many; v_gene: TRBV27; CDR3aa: CASSLSAGWNTEAFF; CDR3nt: TGTGCCAGCAGTTTATCGGCAGGCTGGAACACTGAAGCTTTCTTT
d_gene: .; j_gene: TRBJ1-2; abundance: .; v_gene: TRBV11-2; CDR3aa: CASSLGNNNYGYTF; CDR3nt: TGTGCCAGCAGCTTGGGAAACAATAACTATGGCTACACCTTC
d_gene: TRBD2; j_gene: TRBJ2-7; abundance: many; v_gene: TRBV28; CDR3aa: CASRNSGTTYEQYF; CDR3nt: TGTGCCAGCAGAAATAGCGGGACTACCTACGAGCAGTACTTC
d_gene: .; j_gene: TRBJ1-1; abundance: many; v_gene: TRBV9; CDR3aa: CASSAPGQSNTEAFF; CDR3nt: TGTGCCAGCAGCGCGCCGGGACAATCGAACACTGAAGCTTTCTTT
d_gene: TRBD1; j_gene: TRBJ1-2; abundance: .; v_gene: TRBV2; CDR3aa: CASTGTGRSYGYTF; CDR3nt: TGTGCCAGCACCGGGACAGGGAGGAGTTATGGCTACACCTTC
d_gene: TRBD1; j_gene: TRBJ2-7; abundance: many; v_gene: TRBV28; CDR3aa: CASNLSGQGFYEQYF; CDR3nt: TGTGCCAGCAACCTCTCGGGACAGGGCTTCTACGAGCAGTACTTC
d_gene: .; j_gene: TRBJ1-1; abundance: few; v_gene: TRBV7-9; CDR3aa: CASISSGMNTEAFF; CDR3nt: TGTGCCAGCATCTCTAGTGGGATGAACACTGAAGCTTTCTTT
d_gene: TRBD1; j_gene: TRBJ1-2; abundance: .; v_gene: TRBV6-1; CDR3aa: CASSEEGTGGYGYTF; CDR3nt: TGTGCCAGCAGTGAAGAGGGGACAGGGGGCTATGGCTACACCTTC
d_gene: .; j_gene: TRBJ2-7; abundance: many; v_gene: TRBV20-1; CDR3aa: CSARDTGGEEQYF; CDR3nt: TGCAGTGCTAGAGATACCGGCGGCGAGGAGCAGTACTTC
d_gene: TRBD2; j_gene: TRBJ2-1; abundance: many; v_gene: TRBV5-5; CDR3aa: CASFRGLLAGGPNEQFF; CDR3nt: TGTGCCAGCTTCCGGGGGTTGCTAGCGGGAGGGCCTAATGAGCAGTTCTTC
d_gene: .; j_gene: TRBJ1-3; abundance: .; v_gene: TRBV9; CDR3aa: CASSVAEGVNSGNTIYF; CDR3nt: TGTGCCAGCAGCGTAGCGGAAGGGGTCAACTCTGGAAACACCATATATTTT
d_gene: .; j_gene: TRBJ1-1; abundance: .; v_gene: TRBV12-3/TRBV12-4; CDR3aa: CASSKTANTEAFF; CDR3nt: TGTGCCAGCAGTAAGACAGCGAACACTGAAGCTTTCTTT
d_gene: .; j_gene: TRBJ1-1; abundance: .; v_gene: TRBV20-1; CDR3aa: CSATDGGNTEAFF; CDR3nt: TGCAGTGCAACGGACGGAGGGAACACTGAAGCTTTCTTT
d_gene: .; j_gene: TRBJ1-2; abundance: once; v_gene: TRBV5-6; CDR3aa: CASSSTTYNYGYTF; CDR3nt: TGTGCCAGTAGCTCGACAACTTATAACTATGGCTACACCTTC
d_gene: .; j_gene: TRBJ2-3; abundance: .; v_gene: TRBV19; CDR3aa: CASSIGTGTSTDTQYF; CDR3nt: TGTGCCAGTAGTATCGGGACTGGGACTAGCACAGATACGCAGTATTTT
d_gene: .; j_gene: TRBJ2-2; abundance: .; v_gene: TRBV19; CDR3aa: CASSTRAGELFF; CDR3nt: TGTGCCAGTAGTACCCGGGCCGGGGAGCTGTTTTTT
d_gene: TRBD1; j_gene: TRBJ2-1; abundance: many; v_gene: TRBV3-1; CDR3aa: CASSSGQGVDNEQFF; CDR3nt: TGTGCCAGCAGCTCGGGACAGGGAGTGGATAATGAGCAGTTCTTC
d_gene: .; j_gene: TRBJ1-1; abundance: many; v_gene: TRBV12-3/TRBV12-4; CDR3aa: CASSFISATEAFF; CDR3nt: TGTGCCAGCAGTTTTATTTCGGCAACTGAAGCTTTCTTT
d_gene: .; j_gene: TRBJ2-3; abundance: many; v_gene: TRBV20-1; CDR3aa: CSAGWFGGTDTQYF; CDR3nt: TGCAGTGCTGGGTGGTTTGGGGGCACAGATACGCAGTATTTT
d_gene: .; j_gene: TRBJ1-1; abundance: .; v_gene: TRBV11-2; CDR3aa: CASSRPDTEAFF; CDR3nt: TGTGCCAGCAGCCGCCCGGACACTGAAGCTTTCTTT
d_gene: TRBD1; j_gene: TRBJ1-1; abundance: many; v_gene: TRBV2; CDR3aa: CASSPRVPGQAEAFF; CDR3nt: TGTGCCAGCAGTCCACGAGTCCCGGGACAGGCGGAAGCTTTCTTT
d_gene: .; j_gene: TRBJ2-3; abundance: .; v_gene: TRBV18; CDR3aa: CASSPRRITDTQYF; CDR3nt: TGTGCCAGCTCACCGAGGAGGATCACAGATACGCAGTATTTT
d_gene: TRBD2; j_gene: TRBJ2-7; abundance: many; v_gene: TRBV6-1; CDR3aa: CASSQTSGLYEQYF; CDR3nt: TGTGCCAGCAGTCAGACTAGCGGTCTCTACGAGCAGTACTTC
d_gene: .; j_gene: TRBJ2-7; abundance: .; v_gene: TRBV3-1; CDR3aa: CASSPGRYYEQYF; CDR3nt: TGTGCCAGCAGCCCGGGACGGTACTACGAGCAGTACTTC